One and the same sample provided the 22 T cell receptor beta chains below, sequenced in a study of T-cell reconstitution after alpha-beta-depleted transplantation in children (dated by TCRdb to 2016 to 2018). Receptor libraries were prepared by PCR. TCRdb lists the instrument as Illumina HiSeq 2500. Molecular barcoding was employed in the preparation of TCR libraries, with unique molecular identifiers being used to normalize TCRbeta repertoire quantification. TCRdb itself trimmed the public reads at Q25 with fastp, ran MiXCR and retained productive beta chains. Every distinct CDR3 protein forms one entry, paired with its most common genes and DNA. For this sample there are 150,000 to 250,000 distinct CDR3 sequences; 5.5% to 7% appear just once. Under 6% of the sample is in the top ten clones. In the paper's terms, the treatment or condition label means: allogeneic hematopoietic cell transplantation with graft depleted of TCRalphabeta T cells and CD19 B cells.

Material: PBMCs, obtained before TCRalphabeta/CD19-depleted stem cell transplant. The receptors were sampled from a girl in the first two years of life with combined immunodeficiency, due to receive a stem cell transplant.

This clonotype was seen at least ten times. V is TRBV20-1 and J is TRBJ2-7; 8 bases align to TRBD1. The length of the CDR3 is 13 residues. J gave up 4 bases and V 3 bases, and 5 bases lay outside the gene matches. Germline CDR1 and CDR2: DFQATT and SNEGSKA (reference sequence). In nucleotides, the CDR3 is TGCAGTGCTAGGGACAGGGCAGATTACGAGCAGTACTTC. Protein sequence: CSARDRADYEQYF.

This clonotype has ten or more counts. The rearrangement joins TRBV7-7 to TRBJ2-3, with D unresolved. Germline CDR1 is SSHAT and CDR2 is FNYEAQ (reference sequence). Trimming removed 5 bases at V and 0 bases at J, with 9 bases between. The CDR3 runs to 14 residues. CDR3 DNA: TGTGCCAGCAGCCCGATCCCGAGCACAGATACGCAGTATTTT. Protein product: CASSPIPSTDTQYF.

At least ten counts were recorded for this clonotype. The chain has TRBV28 and TRBJ1-2, with D tentatively TRBD1 (5 bases). The V and J ends lost 7 bases and 1 base respectively, with 10 bases between them. Germline CDR1 MDHEN, CDR2 SYDVKM. The length of the CDR3 is 13 residues. In DNA, the CDR3 is TGTGCCAGCACGGGGGGGGGTAACTATGGCTACACCTTC. Translating it yields CASTGGGNYGYTF.

This clonotype was counted ten times or more. The genes are TRBV5-1 and TRBJ2-1, with 11 positions matching TRBD2. The CDR3 is 14 residues long. In germline, CDR1 is SGHRS, CDR2 YFSETQ. V shed 4 bases and J 6 bases; nucleotides not matched to a gene: 3. CDR3: CASSLSGGANEQFF. As DNA, the CDR3 is TGCGCCAGCAGCCTTAGCGGGGGGGCCAATGAGCAGTTCTTC.

This clonotype appeared many times. The rearrangement joins TRBV9 to TRBJ1-2; no clear D. The CDR3 is 15 residues long. Trimming pared 2 bases from V and 0 bases from J, leaving 11 bases between. The V gene's germline CDR1 is SGDLS and CDR2 YYNGEE. The CDR3 coding sequence is TGTGCCAGCAGCGTCCACCGCGGCCCTAACTATGGCTACACCTTC. Protein product: CASSVHRGPNYGYTF.

Ten or more counts support this clonotype. The V and J genes are TRBV12-3 or TRBV12-4 and TRBJ1-1, with a possible D match to TRBD1 (5 bases). V lost 11 bases, J lost 4 bases, and 17 bases lay in between. CDR3 length: 13 amino acids. The CDR3 protein is CAAGEGRATEAFF. DNA of the CDR3: TGTGCCGCTGGGGAGGGGCGCGCCACTGAAGCTTTCTTT.

The chain is built from TRBV7-2 and TRBJ2-2, with D uncertain. The CDR3 runs 16 residues. Germline CDR1 is SGHTA and CDR2 is FQGNSA. V was clipped by 5 bases and J by 3 bases, with 16 bases between them. CDR3: CASSHPAFSDTGELFF. The CDR3 DNA sequence: TGTGCCAGCAGCCACCCAGCCTTTTCGGACACCGGGGAGCTGTTTTTT.

This clonotype has ten or more counts. The chain uses TRBV20-1 and TRBJ2-1; D is undetermined. The CDR3 covers 17 residues. Germline V CDR1 and CDR2: DFQATT, SNEGSKA (reference sequence). V was cut by 0 bases and J by 3 bases, with 18 bases left in between. The CDR3 protein is CSARDQAPSAIYNEQFF. CDR3 DNA: TGCAGTGCTAGAGATCAGGCTCCCTCCGCCATCTACAATGAGCAGTTCTTC.

At least ten counts were recorded for this clonotype. The V gene is TRBV12-3 or TRBV12-4, the J gene TRBJ1-5; perhaps TRBD1 as D (5 bases). Trimming shortened V by 4 bases and J by 4 bases, and 5 bases separated the two germline ends. CDR3 length: 12 amino acids. The CDR3 protein is CASSSGNQPQHF. CDR3 nucleotide sequence: TGTGCCAGCAGTTCAGGGAATCAGCCCCAGCATTTT.

This clonotype has at least ten counts. V is TRBV12-3 or TRBV12-4 and J is TRBJ2-5; 7 bases are shared with TRBD2. The ends lost 0 bases at V and 2 bases at J; junction bases unmatched: 0. The CDR3 sequence is 14 residues long. The chain's CDR3 is CASSLAGGQETQYF. The CDR3 region has the DNA TGTGCCAGCAGTTTAGCGGGGGGGCAAGAGACCCAGTACTTC.

This clonotype has a count of ten or more. CDR3 sequence reads: CASSYSLGFLFGQYF. Here the CDR3 DNA reads TGTGCCAGCAGTTACTCTTTGGGGTTTTTGTTTGGCCAGTACTTC. The chain uses TRBV6-5 and TRBJ2-5, with D unclear. The CDR3 is 15 amino acids. The V and J ends lost 0 bases and 10 bases respectively, with 18 bases between them. CDR1 and CDR2 from the germline V gene are MNHEY and SVGAGI.

This clonotype was counted a few times. The chain carries TRBV29-1 and TRBJ2-1; D might be TRBD1 (5 bases). The CDR3 has 12 residues. Germline CDR1 SQVTM, CDR2 ANQGSEA. The V gene lost 3 bases and the J gene lost 4 bases, with 7 bases spanning the gap. The CDR3 DNA reads TGCAGCGTTGAGGGGCAGTACAATGAGCAGTTCTTC. Amino acids: CSVEGQYNEQFF.

This clonotype came up many times. The rearrangement links TRBV29-1 to TRBJ2-7, with no clear D. Trimming took 5 bases from V and 2 from J, leaving 7 bases between them. The CDR3 has 11 amino acids. Per the germline V gene, CDR1 is SQVTM and CDR2 is ANQGSEA. CDR3 bases: TGCAGCGTTCGTCTCACCTACGAGCAGTACTTC. Translated: CSVRLTYEQYF.

With regard to this clonotype: This may be a read error: a much more frequent sequence differs by one nucleotide. This chain joins TRBV19 and TRBJ1-1; 10 nucleotides align to TRBD1. The J segment lost 4 bases and the V segment lost 7 bases, leaving 12 bases of the junction unmatched. The germline V gene encodes CDR1 LNHDA and CDR2 SQIVND (reference sequence). This CDR3 spans 16 amino acids. The CDR3 DNA reads TGTGCCAGTACCCGGACAGGGGGATGGTCGGGCACTGAAGCTTTCTTT. This codes for CASTRTGGWSGTEAFF.

In the case of this clonotype: A read error is possible here, since a much larger clone lies one base away. The chain couples TRBV20-1 to TRBJ1-1; D ambiguous. The CDR3 runs to 14 residues. Looked up from germline, CDR1 is DFQATT and CDR2 is SNEGSKA (reference sequence). The CDR3 is CSTRDFRVNTEAFF. As DNA, the CDR3 is TGCAGTACTAGAGATTTTAGGGTAAACACTGAAGCTTTCTTT.

This sequence joins TRBV24-1 and TRBJ2-1; D may be TRBD1 or TRBD2 (6 bases each). In germline, CDR1 is KGHDR, CDR2 SFDVKD. Trimming cost V 4 bases and J 6 bases, with 9 bases left between them. CDR3 length: 13 residues. The CDR3 coding sequence is TGTGCCACCAGTGACGGGGGCCGCAATGAGCAGTTCTTC. Translating it yields CATSDGGRNEQFF.

This clonotype has a count of ten or more. V usage is TRBV20-1 and J usage is TRBJ2-3; D is perhaps TRBD1 or TRBD2 (5 bases each). The CDR3 contains 13 residues. Germline CDR1 is DFQATT and CDR2 is SNEGSKA (reference sequence). Trimming pared 4 bases from V and 2 bases from J, leaving 10 bases between. Here the CDR3 DNA reads TGCAGTGCTATCGAAGGGACCACAGATACGCAGTATTTT. The encoded protein is CSAIEGTTDTQYF.

This clonotype appeared many times. This chain uses TRBV4-1 with TRBJ2-1; 8 bases line up with TRBD1. CDR3 size: 17 residues. Germline assignment: CDR1 MGHRA and CDR2 YSYEKL. J gave up 3 bases and V 0 bases, and 7 bases lay outside the gene matches. CDR3 sequence: CASSQDPATGVYNEQFF. In DNA, the CDR3 is TGCGCCAGCAGCCAAGATCCGGCGACAGGGGTCTACAATGAGCAGTTCTTC.

This clonotype was counted at least ten times. This chain uses TRBV4-3 with TRBJ2-7; 8 bases are shared with TRBD1. CDR3 size: 17 residues. Germline CDR1 and CDR2: LGHNA and YSLEER. Trimming at V came to 0 bases and at J to 2 bases, leaving 9 bases not matched to a gene. The CDR3 sequence is CASSQDRFTRGPYEQYF. DNA of the CDR3: TGCGCCAGCAGCCAAGATAGGTTTACCAGGGGGCCCTACGAGCAGTACTTC.

This clonotype was picked up many times. CDR3 amino acids: CASSFQGGDNEQFF. CDR3 nucleotide sequence: TGTGCCAGCAGCTTCCAGGGTGGTGACAATGAGCAGTTCTTC. The gene calls are TRBV7-3 and TRBJ2-1; maybe TRBD1 (5 bases). The V gene's germline CDR1 is SGHTA and CDR2 FQGTGA. The CDR3 has 14 amino acids. V lost 3 bases and J 5 bases, leaving 11 bases between the germline ends.

In this sample, this clonotype turned up many times. The chain uses TRBV4-1 and TRBJ1-1, with D possibly TRBD1 on 5 matching bases. Trimming pared 4 bases from V and 3 bases from J, leaving 15 bases between. This CDR3 contains 15 residues. Per germline, CDR1 MGHRA and CDR2 YSYEKL. The DNA for the CDR3 is TGCGCCAGCAGCCTCCCCACGGGGGTGTACACTGAAGCTTTCTTT. Translated: CASSLPTGVYTEAFF.

This clonotype was counted at least ten times. This chain uses TRBV29-1 with TRBJ2-1; 7 positions agree with TRBD1. V was clipped by 6 bases and J by 6 bases; unmatched bases: 8. The CDR3 has 13 residues. In germline, CDR1 is SQVTM, CDR2 ANQGSEA. The CDR3 region is CSVMGDSGNEQFF. DNA of the CDR3: TGCAGCGTCATGGGGGACAGCGGCAATGAGCAGTTCTTC.